This entry lists 5 T cell receptor beta chains sequenced from one sample in a study of cytomegalovirus exposure and HLA in healthy donors (dated by TCRdb to between 2016 and 2019). The library was prepared using the immunoSEQ multiplex PCR assay. The multiplex PCR relied on a mix of 60 forward primers for TCR Vbeta segments and 13 reverse primers for TCR Jbeta segments. In its TCRdb copy, this immuneACCESS table keeps in-frame sequences only and misses some clones. Where compared with another copy, unresolved V genes explain less than half of these, and the others have no known cause. The sample yields more than 200,000 clones; roughly 87% were counted once. Approximately 6.5% of the sample goes to the ten largest clones. The sequenced material came from PBMCs. The receptors shown here come from a man aged 35 to 55 in good health and CMV-seropositive.

A remark on this clone: An end of the junction differs from the germline gene, which may be a read error. The chain recombines TRBV7-7 with TRBJ2-2; 7 nucleotides line up with TRBD1. The V gene's germline CDR1 is SSHAT and CDR2 FNYEAQ (reference sequence). The CDR3 runs to 16 residues. CDR3 protein: CASSFSGTANTGELFF. In nucleotides, the CDR3 is TGTGCTAGCAGCTTCTCCGGGACAGCGAACACCGGGGAGCTGTTTTTT.

The CDR3 coding sequence is TGTGCCAGCAGCACCAACAGGGGTAGCAATCAGCCCCAGCATTTT. Residues: CASSTNRGSNQPQHF. This chain links TRBV7-9 with TRBJ1-5; 7 nucleotides align to TRBD1. With V trimmed by 5 bases and J by 0 bases, 4 bases remained unmatched. The CDR3 covers 15 residues. Germline V lookup: CDR1 SEHNR, CDR2 FQNEAQ (reference sequence).

The CDR3 DNA is TGTGCCAGCAGCTTATCTGATAGTGGGACAGAAGCTTTCTTT. Amino acid sequence: CASSLSDSGTEAFF. J is TRBJ1-1 and V is TRBV7-6; D is possibly TRBD1 (6 bases). Germline V lookup: CDR1 SGHVS, CDR2 FNYEAQ. CDR3 length: 14 residues. V was shortened by 2 bases and J by 8 bases, with 15 bases between the two germline ends.

This clone was seen a handful of times. The chain links TRBV5-6 to TRBJ1-1, with 7 bases aligning to TRBD1. V lost 7 bases to trimming and J lost 6 bases; unmatched junction nucleotides: 9. Germline loops: CDR1 SGHDT, CDR2 YYEEEE. This CDR3 region has 13 residues. As DNA, the CDR3 is TGTGCCAGCGAACAGGGGCGTGGGGCTGAAGCTTTCTTT. Protein product: CASEQGRGAEAFF.

Comment on this clone: Within the sample, other DNA sequences also encode this same CDR3. The chain employs TRBV6-5 and TRBJ2-3; TRBD1 is a possible D gene (6 bases). Germline values: CDR1 MNHEY, CDR2 SVGAGI. The CDR3 length is 15 residues. V lost 2 bases and J lost 3, with 12 bases in between. The chain's CDR3 is CASSYGTSRTDTQYF. CDR3 nucleotide sequence: TGTGCCAGCAGTTACGGGACAAGTAGGACAGATACGCAGTATTTT.